Listed below are T cell receptor beta chains from one sample, sequenced in a study of blood T cell repertoires in COVID-19. Only in-frame clones appear in the TCRdb table, and some are missing; sequencing was by immunoSEQ multiplex PCR. The repertoire holds under 250,000 clones, with roughly 85% as singletons. Sequencing was carried out using peripheral blood. Every receptor here comes from a woman aged 40 to 50 with active or convalescent COVID-19. The CDR3 runs from the conserved cysteine through the conserved F or W. The order of the fields is J gene, clone size, D gene, V gene, CDR3 DNA, CDR3 protein. The D gene is left open where the match is weak. Size tells how often a clone was seen (once, few, many) or the class of an expanded clone, and some rows leave it out.

TRBJ1-1	-	-	TRBV29-1	TGCAGCGTATTACCGGCGCGGGGTGAAGCTTTCTTT	CSVLPARGEAFF
TRBJ2-7	-	TRBD2	TRBV9	TGTGCCAGCAGCACTAGCGGGGGGACCTTAAACTACGAGCAGTACTTC	CASSTSGGTLNYEQYF
TRBJ1-3	-	TRBD1	TRBV4-2	TGTGCCAGCAGCCAAGAAAGACAGGGGACAAACACCATATATTTT	CASSQERQGTNTIYF
TRBJ2-7	-	TRBD2	TRBV6-1	TGTGCCAGCAGTGAAGGCACTAGCGTGTCCTACGAGCAGTACTTC	CASSEGTSVSYEQYF
TRBJ2-7	-	-	TRBV6-5	TGTGCCAGCACCCTATCGGGGACATTAGGCGAGCAGTACTTC	CASTLSGTLGEQYF
TRBJ2-5	-	-	TRBV5-6	TGTGCCAGCAGCTCGGTTCGCGGCGGAGAGACCCAGTACTTC	CASSSVRGGETQYF
TRBJ1-1	-	-	TRBV29-1	TGCAGCTCCAGGGTTACGAACACTGAAGCTTTCTTT	CSSRVTNTEAFF
TRBJ1-1	-	TRBD1	TRBV5-4	TGTGCCAGCAGCTTGGGACAGGGCGAGGGCAACACTGAAGCTTTCTTT	CASSLGQGEGNTEAFF
TRBJ2-7	-	-	TRBV2	TGTGCCAGCAGTCCTACAGGGCAAACCTACGAGCAGTACTTC	CASSPTGQTYEQYF
TRBJ1-1	-	TRBD1	TRBV12-3/TRBV12-4	TGTGCCAGCTTAGGACAGGGAGGCCCTGAAGCTTTCTTT	CASLGQGGPEAFF
TRBJ1-1	-	-	TRBV4-3	TGCGCCAGCAGCCCACACCCGGGGGGAGGGTACACTGAAGCTTTCTTT	CASSPHPGGGYTEAFF
TRBJ2-1	-	-	TRBV5-4	TGTGCCAGCAGCTTGGAAGTAGTCGGGCAGTTCTTC	CASSLEVVGQFF
TRBJ1-2	-	TRBD1	TRBV2	TGTGCCTTCATAAGGGACAGGGGAAACAGGGCCTATGGCTACACCTTC	CAFIRDRGNRAYGYTF
TRBJ1-1	-	-	TRBV6-2/TRBV6-3	TGTGCCAGCAGTTACGTCGGGGGAGCTTCTTGGAACACTGAAGCTTTCTTT	CASSYVGGASWNTEAFF
TRBJ1-2	-	-	TRBV4-3	TGCGCCAGCAGCCAAGATTGGTGGGCCTATGGCTACACCTTC	CASSQDWWAYGYTF
TRBJ1-2	-	-	TRBV11-1	TGTGCCAGCAGCTTAACAGGGTCCGATGGCTACACCTTC	CASSLTGSDGYTF
TRBJ2-7	-	TRBD1	TRBV15	TGTGCCACCAGCAGTTCGGGACAGGGTTCATCCGAGCAGTACTTC	CATSSSGQGSSEQYF
TRBJ1-1	-	-	TRBV7-3	TGTGCCAGCAGCCCCGTGGGTGGCGGCATGAACACTGAAGCTTTCTTT	CASSPVGGGMNTEAFF
TRBJ1-2	-	-	TRBV18	TGTGCCAGCTCACTTACAGGGAGCTATGGCTACACCTTC	CASSLTGSYGYTF
TRBJ1-5	-	-	TRBV6-2/TRBV6-3	TGTGCCAGCAGTTACGGAGCAGGGGTCAATCAGCCCCAGCATTTT	CASSYGAGVNQPQHF
TRBJ2-6	-	-	TRBV3-1/TRBV3-2	TGTGCCAGCAGCCCCCTGTCCCGCTCTGGGGCCAACGTCCTGACTTTC	CASSPLSRSGANVLTF
TRBJ2-1	-	-	TRBV10-3	TGTGCCATCAGAGGACGGGGAAGCGACAATGAGCAGTTCTTC	CAIRGRGSDNEQFF
TRBJ1-5	-	-	TRBV5-6	TGTGCCAGCAGCTTGGGAGGAAAGATTTATAGCAATCAGCCCCAGCATTTT	CASSLGGKIYSNQPQHF
TRBJ1-3	-	-	TRBV7-8	TGTGCCAGCAGTCCACCACCCGTGTCCTACTCTGGAAACACCATATATTTT	CASSPPPVSYSGNTIYF
TRBJ2-1	-	TRBD1	TRBV15	TGTGCCACCAGCAGCGGACAGGGTTTTTCAGGGTACAATGAGCAGTTCTTC	CATSSGQGFSGYNEQFF
TRBJ1-1	-	-	TRBV9	TGTGCCAGCAGCGTAGGTCACAGCATGAACACTGAAGCTTTCTTT	CASSVGHSMNTEAFF
TRBJ1-2	-	-	TRBV29-1	TGCAGCGTGATGACAGGTCTGTATGGCTACACCTTC	CSVMTGLYGYTF
TRBJ2-5	once	-	TRBV6-5	TGTGCCAGCAATTTACTAGAGACCCAGTACTTC	CASNLLETQYF
TRBJ1-2	-	TRBD1	TRBV6-1	TGTGCCAGCAGTGAGTCCGGGACAGGGGCTTTCTATGGCTACACCTTC	CASSESGTGAFYGYTF
TRBJ2-3	-	-	TRBV30	TGTGCCTGGACAGGGAAGAATACGCAGTATTTT	CAWTGKNTQYF
TRBJ1-5	once	-	TRBV2	TGTGCCAGCAGTCCTCCCGGTCCGCCCCAGCATTTT	CASSPPGPPQHF